A single sample gave rise to the 9 T cell receptor beta chains below, sequenced in a study of blood T cell repertoires in COVID-19. Clones were read by immunoSEQ multiplex PCR, and TCRdb kept only the in-frame ones, dropping some. The repertoire has roughly 280,000 clones, 70% to 90% of them found once; the top ten carry over 4%. Sample: PBMCs or T cells enriched from blood (not recorded which). These receptors were obtained from a woman in her thirties with acute COVID-19.

This chain uses TRBV6-6 with TRBJ1-6; D not certain. V lost 0 bases and J 9 bases, leaving 12 bases between the germline ends. The CDR3 is made up of 15 amino acids. The germline V gene encodes CDR1 MNHNY and CDR2 SVGAGI (reference sequence). CDR3 protein: CASSYSQDVGSPLHF. The CDR3 DNA is TGTGCCAGCAGTTACTCGCAGGATGTTGGTTCACCCCTCCACTTT.

CDR3 loop: CASSLRLAGEGTGELFF. Here the CDR3 DNA reads TGTGCCAGCAGCTTAAGACTAGCGGGAGAGGGCACCGGGGAGCTGTTTTTT. This chain connects TRBV7-9 to TRBJ2-2, with 12 bases identical to TRBD2. This CDR3 comprises 17 residues. V was clipped by 2 bases and J by 4 bases; unmatched bases: 5. Germline V CDR1 and CDR2: SEHNR, FQNEAQ (reference sequence).

This CDR3 is CASSPTGEETQYF. Written as DNA, the CDR3 is TGTGCCAGCAGCCCGACAGGGGAAGAGACCCAGTACTTC. This sequence joins TRBV5-6 and TRBJ2-5, with 8 bases lining up with TRBD1. The CDR3 spans 13 residues. The V gene end was trimmed by 4 bases and the J gene end by 3 bases; junction bases not matched to a gene: 2. Per germline, CDR1 SGHDT and CDR2 YYEEEE. Filled out from reference TRBV5-6 and TRBJ2-5, the complete variable domain reads DAGVTQSPTHLIKTRGQQVTLRCSPKSGHDTVSWYQQALGQGPQFIFQYYEEEERQRGNFPDRFSGHQFPNYSSELNVNALLLGDSALYLCASSPTGEETQYFGPGTRLLVL.

The chain uses TRBV28 and TRBJ2-7, with 7 positions matching TRBD1. The CDR3 runs 15 residues. J gave up 0 bases and V 6 bases, and 8 bases lay outside the gene matches. Germline CDR1 reads MDHEN; CDR2 reads SYDVKM. The CDR3 protein is CASSLLDRDSYEQYF. CDR3 coding DNA: TGTGCCAGCAGCCTCCTTGACAGGGACTCCTACGAGCAGTACTTC.

CDR3 in amino acids: CASTRGQYSGNTIYF. As DNA, the CDR3 is TGTGCCAGCACCCGTGGGCAATACTCTGGAAACACCATATATTTT. The V and J genes are TRBV7-6 and TRBJ1-3; D gene unclear. The germline V gene has CDR1 SGHVS and CDR2 FNYEAQ. CDR3 length equals 15 residues. Trimming shortened V by 7 bases and J by 0 bases, and 13 bases separated the two germline ends.

The chain is built from TRBV7-9 and TRBJ1-5; D not certain. This CDR3 region has 12 residues. The germline V and J ends were trimmed by 7 bases and 6 bases, with 10 bases remaining between them. Germline CDR1 SEHNR, CDR2 FQNEAQ (reference sequence). The CDR3 DNA follows: TGTGCCAGCACTCAAGGGAGTCAGCCCCAGCATTTT. Protein: CASTQGSQPQHF.

V usage is TRBV5-6 and J usage is TRBJ2-7; tentatively, D is TRBD1 (6 bases). There are 16 residues in the CDR3. CDR1 SGHDT and CDR2 YYEEEE come from the germline V gene. The V gene lost 4 bases and the J gene lost 3 bases, with 20 bases spanning the gap. Written as DNA, the CDR3 is TGTGCCAGCAGCCGGACTGGACAGCTTAGCGACTACGAGCAGTACTTC. Encoded protein: CASSRTGQLSDYEQYF.

This chain uses TRBV5-4 with TRBJ1-4, with 9 bases identical to TRBD1. The V gene end was trimmed by 4 bases and the J gene end by 8 bases; junction bases not matched to a gene: 12. Germline V lookup: CDR1 SGHNT, CDR2 YYREEE (reference sequence). CDR3 length: 16 residues. CDR3 bases: TGTGCCAGCAGCAATACAGGGACAGGGCAAGGAGAAAAACTGTTTTTT. It encodes CASSNTGTGQGEKLFF.

The chain couples TRBV13 to TRBJ2-7; D unresolved. Germline CDR1 PRHDT, CDR2 FYEKMQ (reference sequence). This CDR3 comprises 13 residues. V lost 0 bases and J 6 bases, leaving 9 bases between the germline ends. DNA for the CDR3: TGTGCCAGCAGCTTAGGCCGCAGAGGCGAGCAGTACTTC. It specifies CASSLGRRGEQYF.